Sequencing of this TCR beta chain was carried out in a study of blood T cell repertoires in COVID-19. Background on the study: COVID-19 samples from acute and convalescent phases originated in the United States, Italy and Spain. Sources were T cells, B-cell-depleted T cells, or PBMCs; the material itself was cDNA or gDNA.

Sequencing used immunoSEQ multiplex PCR; TCRdb keeps in-frame clones, though not all of them. The sample shows about 220,000 clones, 82% of them seen only once. Individuals aged 18 to 89 years were recruited from some 26 US areas. Researchers sorted participants into cohorts using their self-reported clinical history. V lost 0 bases, J lost 3 bases, and 3 bases stayed unmatched. Germline CDR1 is KGHSH and CDR2 is LQKENI. This CDR3 has 16 residues. The source of this sequence is a woman aged 55-70 years who had recovered from COVID-19. The chain combines TRBV18 with TRBJ2-2; TRBD1 agrees at 8 bases. The sequenced sample consisted of PBMCs or T cells enriched from blood (not recorded which). For the CDR3, the DNA is TGTGCCAGCTCACCACCGGACAGGGTAGACACCGGGGAGCTGTTTTTT. It is translated as CASSPPDRVDTGELFF.